In its sample, the clone carrying this TCR beta chain was seen many times. The data belong to a study of T-cell reconstitution after alpha-beta-depleted transplantation in children. V was clipped by 3 bases and J by 4 bases, with 15 bases between them. The germline gives CDR1 DFQATT, CDR2 SNEGSKA (reference sequence). CDR3 length: 14 amino acids. Preparation of the TCRbeta library was carried out with unique molecular identifiers. TCRdb passed the PCR reads through MiXCR, listing each CDR3 protein once. The sample has approximately 270,000 distinct CDR3 sequences; 9.9% are singletons. The TCR was taken from a human donor who donated a stem cell graft to a child with SCID. The sample consisted of PBMCs from the stem cell graft donor, taken from the stem cell graft. The rearrangement uses TRBV20-1 and TRBJ1-2; possible D gene TRBD1, 6 bases. The CDR3 DNA reads as TGCAGTGCTAGCCAGGGGATGGGCACCTATGGCTACACCTTC. It codes for CSASQGMGTYGYTF.